These T cell receptor beta chains were read from a single sample in a study of shared clonotypes between healthy human individuals. Generated by immunoSEQ multiplex PCR, the TCRdb table keeps only in-frame clones and is missing some. The sample shows millions of clones, around 90% of them seen only once. Input material: naive CD4+ T cells sorted from blood. These receptors originate from a man younger than 30 in good health. Each CDR3 is given with its conserved first and last residue. The D gene is left open where the match is weak. Not every row has a clone size; where given, it reads once, few, many or a size class.

v_call: TRBV19; d_call: TRBD1; clone_size: NA; j_call: TRBJ2-7; cdr3_length: 15; cdr3_nt: TGTGCCAGTAGTATAAGTGGGACAGACTCCTACGAGCAGTACTTC; cdr3_aa: CASSISGTDSYEQYF
v_call: TRBV28; d_call: NA; clone_size: NA; j_call: TRBJ2-3; cdr3_length: 12; cdr3_nt: TGTGCCAGCGGGGTTAGCACAGATACGCAGTATTTT; cdr3_aa: CASGVSTDTQYF
v_call: TRBV7-2; d_call: NA; clone_size: NA; j_call: TRBJ2-1; cdr3_length: 16; cdr3_nt: TGTGCCAGCAGCTTAGCGGCAGGGAGCTCCTACAATGAGCAGTTCTTC; cdr3_aa: CASSLAAGSSYNEQFF
v_call: TRBV19; d_call: TRBD1; clone_size: NA; j_call: TRBJ1-5; cdr3_length: 17; cdr3_nt: TGTGCCAGTAGTAGAGGAAACCGGGACAGGGTAAATCAGCCCCAGCATTTT; cdr3_aa: CASSRGNRDRVNQPQHF
v_call: TRBV5-1; d_call: NA; clone_size: NA; j_call: TRBJ2-7; cdr3_length: 14; cdr3_nt: TGCGCCAGCAGCTTAACGGGTCCTGCCAACGAGCAGTACTTC; cdr3_aa: CASSLTGPANEQYF
v_call: TRBV20-1; d_call: NA; clone_size: NA; j_call: TRBJ1-1; cdr3_length: 10; cdr3_nt: TGCGGGGCGGCGGGGACTGAAGCTTTCTTT; cdr3_aa: CGAAGTEAFF
v_call: TRBV2; d_call: NA; clone_size: NA; j_call: TRBJ2-2; cdr3_length: 14; cdr3_nt: TGTGCCAGCAGTGGCAGAAGCAACACCGGGGAGCTGTTTTTT; cdr3_aa: CASSGRSNTGELFF
v_call: TRBV27; d_call: NA; clone_size: NA; j_call: TRBJ1-2; cdr3_length: 16; cdr3_nt: TGTGCCAGCAGTTTATCCGGTGGGGCGCCCTTCTATGGCTACACCTTC; cdr3_aa: CASSLSGGAPFYGYTF
v_call: TRBV4-1; d_call: NA; clone_size: NA; j_call: TRBJ2-3; cdr3_length: 14; cdr3_nt: TGCGCCAGCAGTACAGGAGACTCAGCAGATACGCAGTATTTT; cdr3_aa: CASSTGDSADTQYF
v_call: TRBV10-3; d_call: NA; clone_size: NA; j_call: TRBJ2-7; cdr3_length: 15; cdr3_nt: TGTGCCATCAAAGAGGATAGCGGCCAAAGCTACGAGCAGTACTTC; cdr3_aa: CAIKEDSGQSYEQYF
v_call: TRBV4-1; d_call: NA; clone_size: NA; j_call: TRBJ1-1; cdr3_length: 15; cdr3_nt: TGCGCCAGCAGCCAAGTAGAAATCTTGAACACTGAAGCTTTCTTT; cdr3_aa: CASSQVEILNTEAFF
v_call: TRBV23-1; d_call: NA; clone_size: NA; j_call: TRBJ1-1; cdr3_length: 19; cdr3_nt: TGCGCCAGCAGTCAATCGATATTAAGGGAGGCAGGGGAGGTTTTTGAAGCTTTCTTT; cdr3_aa: CASSQSILREAGEVFEAFF
v_call: TRBV5-1; d_call: NA; clone_size: NA; j_call: TRBJ1-1; cdr3_length: 16; cdr3_nt: TGCGCCAGCAGCTTGGCCGTAAGGGCCCCGAACACTGAAGCTTTCTTT; cdr3_aa: CASSLAVRAPNTEAFF
v_call: TRBV10-3; d_call: NA; clone_size: few; j_call: TRBJ1-4; cdr3_length: 11; cdr3_nt: TGTGCCATCAGTGAGGGGGAAAAACTGTTTTTT; cdr3_aa: CAISEGEKLFF
v_call: TRBV6-5; d_call: TRBD2; clone_size: NA; j_call: TRBJ2-7; cdr3_length: 15; cdr3_nt: TGTGCCAGCAGTAGTAGCGGGAATAGGCTCTACGAGCAGTACTTC; cdr3_aa: CASSSSGNRLYEQYF
v_call: TRBV7-7; d_call: NA; clone_size: NA; j_call: TRBJ1-5; cdr3_length: 14; cdr3_nt: TGTGCTAGCAGCTTATTATATAGCAATCAGCCCCAGCATTTT; cdr3_aa: CASSLLYSNQPQHF
v_call: TRBV12-5; d_call: NA; clone_size: NA; j_call: TRBJ2-5; cdr3_length: 11; cdr3_nt: TGTGCTAGGGAAGGGCGAGAGACCCAGTACTTC; cdr3_aa: CAREGRETQYF
v_call: TRBV7-2; d_call: NA; clone_size: NA; j_call: TRBJ2-3; cdr3_length: 16; cdr3_nt: TGTGCCAGCAGCTTAGTTGACTACAGTCTCCCAGATACGCAGTATTTT; cdr3_aa: CASSLVDYSLPDTQYF
v_call: TRBV6-5; d_call: TRBD1; clone_size: NA; j_call: TRBJ1-6; cdr3_length: 14; cdr3_nt: TGTGCCAGCAGTTACTCTTGGGACAGGCCTTTCCTCCACTTT; cdr3_aa: CASSYSWDRPFLHF
v_call: TRBV28; d_call: NA; clone_size: NA; j_call: TRBJ2-7; cdr3_length: 12; cdr3_nt: TGTGCCAGCAACGGGGTCGGAGACGAGCAGTACTTC; cdr3_aa: CASNGVGDEQYF
v_call: TRBV18; d_call: TRBD2; clone_size: once; j_call: TRBJ2-7; cdr3_length: 15; cdr3_nt: TGTGCCAGCTCATCCCAAGCGGGAGTAGGCTACGAGCAGTACTTC; cdr3_aa: CASSSQAGVGYEQYF
v_call: TRBV7-3; d_call: NA; clone_size: NA; j_call: TRBJ2-6; cdr3_length: 14; cdr3_nt: TGTGCCAGCAGCTTTCAGTCTGGGGCCAACGTCCTGACTTTC; cdr3_aa: CASSFQSGANVLTF
v_call: TRBV21-1; d_call: NA; clone_size: once; j_call: TRBJ1-4; cdr3_length: 19; cdr3_nt: TGTGCCAGCAGCAAAAATGGAGGGGGCGTGGTCATTATTGCTGAAAAACTGTTTTTT; cdr3_aa: CASSKNGGGVVIIAEKLFF
v_call: TRBV4-2; d_call: NA; clone_size: NA; j_call: TRBJ2-6; cdr3_length: 18; cdr3_nt: TGTGCCAGCAGCCAGGGGGACACATATAACTCTGGGGCCAACGTCCTGACTTTC; cdr3_aa: CASSQGDTYNSGANVLTF